One sample yielded the 4 T cell receptor beta chains listed below, sequenced in a study of cytomegalovirus exposure and HLA in healthy donors. The PCR contained 60 Vbeta and 13 Jbeta primers. Using immunoSEQ multiplex PCR, the repertoire was profiled, and TCRdb retains in-frame clones only, with some absent. The sample has roughly 120,000 clones, 80% seen once. Sequences were obtained from PBMCs. The receptors come from a man aged 30 to 39 in good health and CMV-seronegative.

The genes are TRBV23-1 and TRBJ1-5, with no clear D. TRBV23-1 is given ORF status, its function remaining uncertain. Trimming took 0 bases from V and 0 from J, leaving 6 bases between them. The CDR3 contains 15 residues. The CDR3 DNA follows: TGCGCCAGCAGTCAATCGGGCAGTAGCAATCAGCCCCAGCATTTT. Its protein is CASSQSGSSNQPQHF.

The chain couples TRBV6-1 to TRBJ1-1; D might be TRBD1 (6 bases). Germline lookup yields CDR1 MNHNS and CDR2 SASEGT. V shed 3 bases and J shed 10 bases, with 9 bases lying between them. The CDR3 totals 11 residues. The CDR3 protein is CASSELQGAFF. The CDR3 nucleotides are TGTGCCAGCAGTGAGTTACAGGGAGCTTTCTTT.

The DNA of the CDR3 is TGTGCCAGCAGCTTAGCAAGGGGCCAGTACTTC. Its translation is CASSLARGQYF. The gene calls are TRBV7-9 and TRBJ2-5, with a possible D match to TRBD1 (5 bases). The germline V gene encodes CDR1 SEHNR and CDR2 FQNEAQ (reference sequence). This CDR3 is 11 amino acids long. Between the trimmed V and J ends, which lost 0 bases and 10 bases, there was a span of 6 bases.

The chain joins TRBV6-1 to TRBJ2-7, with 11 bases aligning to TRBD2. Trimming took 6 bases from V and 2 from J; bases not matched to a gene: 6. The CDR3 is 15 residues long. Germline CDR1 and CDR2: MNHNS and SASEGT. The CDR3 loop is CASRDHSGRAYEQYF. The CDR3 DNA reads as TGTGCCAGCAGGGACCATAGCGGGAGGGCCTACGAGCAGTACTTC.